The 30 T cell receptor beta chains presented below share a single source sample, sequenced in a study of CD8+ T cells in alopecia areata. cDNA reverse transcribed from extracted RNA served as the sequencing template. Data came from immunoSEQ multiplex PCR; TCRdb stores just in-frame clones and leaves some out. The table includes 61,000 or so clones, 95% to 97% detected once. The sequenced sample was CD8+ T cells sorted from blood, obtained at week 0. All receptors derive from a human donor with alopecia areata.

CDR3 coding DNA: TGTGCCAGCAGCGCTCAAGAGGTAGCGGGGAGCCAAGAGACCCAGTACTTC. Protein: CASSAQEVAGSQETQYF. The V gene is TRBV9, the J gene TRBJ2-5, with 8 bases matching TRBD2. V gave up 3 bases and J gave up 1 base; unmatched junction bases: 11. The CDR3 runs to 17 residues. Germline loops: CDR1 SGDLS, CDR2 YYNGEE.

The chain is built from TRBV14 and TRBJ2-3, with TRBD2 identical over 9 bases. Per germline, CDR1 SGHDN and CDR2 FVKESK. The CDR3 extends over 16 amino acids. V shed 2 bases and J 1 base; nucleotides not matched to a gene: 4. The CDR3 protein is CASSQQAGGRTDTQYF. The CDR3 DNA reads TGTGCCAGCAGCCAACAAGCGGGGGGCCGCACAGATACGCAGTATTTT.

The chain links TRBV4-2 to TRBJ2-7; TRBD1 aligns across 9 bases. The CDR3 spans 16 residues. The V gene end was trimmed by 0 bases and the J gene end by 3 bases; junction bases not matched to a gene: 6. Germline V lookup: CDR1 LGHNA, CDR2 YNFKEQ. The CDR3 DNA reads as TGTGCCAGCAGCCAAGATCTGGGACAGGGACACTACGAGCAGTACTTC. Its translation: CASSQDLGQGHYEQYF.

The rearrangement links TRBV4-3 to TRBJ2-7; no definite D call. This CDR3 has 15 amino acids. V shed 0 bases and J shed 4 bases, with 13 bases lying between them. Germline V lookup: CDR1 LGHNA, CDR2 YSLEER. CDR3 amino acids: CASSQEFGSGYEQYF. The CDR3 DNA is TGCGCCAGCAGCCAAGAGTTTGGCTCGGGTTACGAGCAGTACTTC.

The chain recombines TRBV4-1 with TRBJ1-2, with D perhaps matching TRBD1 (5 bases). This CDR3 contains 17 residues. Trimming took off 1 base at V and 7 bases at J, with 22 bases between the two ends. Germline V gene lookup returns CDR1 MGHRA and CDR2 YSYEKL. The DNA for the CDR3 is TGCGCCAGCAGCCAAGTGCGATTGGAGGGGACGGATGGTGGCTACACCTTC. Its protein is CASSQVRLEGTDGGYTF.

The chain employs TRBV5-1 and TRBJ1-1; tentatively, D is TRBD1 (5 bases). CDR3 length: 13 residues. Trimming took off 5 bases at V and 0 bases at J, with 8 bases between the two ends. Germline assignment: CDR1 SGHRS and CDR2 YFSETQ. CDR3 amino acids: CASRGVMNTEAFF. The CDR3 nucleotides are TGCGCCAGCAGAGGGGTGATGAACACTGAAGCTTTCTTT.

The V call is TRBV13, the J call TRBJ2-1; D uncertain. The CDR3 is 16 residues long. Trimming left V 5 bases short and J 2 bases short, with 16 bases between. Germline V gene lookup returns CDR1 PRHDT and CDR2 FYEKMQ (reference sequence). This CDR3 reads CASSPFRVGPYNEQFF. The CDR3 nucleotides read TGTGCCAGCAGCCCCTTTAGGGTCGGGCCCTACAATGAGCAGTTCTTC.

Here the CDR3 DNA reads TGCAGCGTCGTTGTCGGGGTTAGAAACGAGCAGTACTTC. This codes for CSVVVGVRNEQYF. The genes are TRBV29-1 and TRBJ2-5; D perhaps matches TRBD2 (5 bases). TRBJ2-7 matches the DNA end more closely, so the J call is doubtful. Germline CDR1 reads SQVTM; CDR2 reads ANQGSEA. The CDR3 consists of 13 residues.

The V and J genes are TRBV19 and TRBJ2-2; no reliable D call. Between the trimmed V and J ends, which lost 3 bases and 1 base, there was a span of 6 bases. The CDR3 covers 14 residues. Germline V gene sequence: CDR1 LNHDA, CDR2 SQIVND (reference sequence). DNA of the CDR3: TGTGCCAGTAGTATCACTGGGAACACCGGGGAGCTGTTTTTT. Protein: CASSITGNTGELFF.

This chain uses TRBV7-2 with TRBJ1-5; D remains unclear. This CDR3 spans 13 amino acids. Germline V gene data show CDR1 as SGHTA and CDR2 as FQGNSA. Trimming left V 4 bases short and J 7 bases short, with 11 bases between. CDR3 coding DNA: TGTGCCAGCAGCTCCAACCCTGGGCAGCCCCAGCATTTT. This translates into CASSSNPGQPQHF.

The CDR3 is CASSQDLTESYEQYF. The CDR3 DNA follows: TGCGCCAGCAGCCAAGATCTTACGGAATCCTACGAGCAGTACTTC. The J gene is TRBJ2-7, the V gene TRBV4-3; no definite D call. With 0 bases removed from V and 1 base from J, the gap between germline ends came to 10 bases. Germline CDR1 is LGHNA and CDR2 is YSLEER. This CDR3 is built from 15 residues.

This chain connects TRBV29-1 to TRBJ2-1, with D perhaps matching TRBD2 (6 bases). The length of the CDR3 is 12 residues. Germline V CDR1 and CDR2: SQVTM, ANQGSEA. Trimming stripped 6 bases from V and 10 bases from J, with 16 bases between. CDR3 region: CSVIGGRTEQFF. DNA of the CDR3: TGCAGCGTCATCGGGGGTAGGACAGAGCAGTTCTTC.

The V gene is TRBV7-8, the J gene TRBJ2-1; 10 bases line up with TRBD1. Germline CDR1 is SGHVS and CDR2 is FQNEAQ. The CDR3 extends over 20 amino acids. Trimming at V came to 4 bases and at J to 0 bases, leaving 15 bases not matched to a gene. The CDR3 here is CASSSTGTGVYHSSYNEQFF. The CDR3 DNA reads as TGTGCCAGCAGCTCGACCGGGACAGGGGTCTACCATAGCTCCTACAATGAGCAGTTCTTC. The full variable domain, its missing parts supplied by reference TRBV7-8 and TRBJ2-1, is GAGVSQSPRYKVAKRGQDVALRCDPISGHVSLFWYQQALGQGPEFLTYFQNEAQLDKSGLPSDRFFAERPEGSVSTLKIQRTQQEDSAVYLCASSSTGTGVYHSSYNEQFFGPGTRLTVL.

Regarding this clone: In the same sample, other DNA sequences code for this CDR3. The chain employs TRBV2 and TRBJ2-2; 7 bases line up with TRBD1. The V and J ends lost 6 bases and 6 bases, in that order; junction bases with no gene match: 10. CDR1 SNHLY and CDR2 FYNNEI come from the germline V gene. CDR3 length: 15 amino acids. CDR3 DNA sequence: TGTGCCAGCAGCCTACAGGGGATTGAGGCCGGGGAGCTGTTTTTT. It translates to CASSLQGIEAGELFF.

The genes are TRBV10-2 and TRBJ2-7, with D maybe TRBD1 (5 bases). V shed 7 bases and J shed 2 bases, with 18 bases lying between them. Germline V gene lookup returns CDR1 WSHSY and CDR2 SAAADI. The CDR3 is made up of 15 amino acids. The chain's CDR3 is CASTATQEGTYEQYF. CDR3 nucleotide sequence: TGCGCCAGCACCGCGACACAGGAAGGGACCTACGAGCAGTACTTC.

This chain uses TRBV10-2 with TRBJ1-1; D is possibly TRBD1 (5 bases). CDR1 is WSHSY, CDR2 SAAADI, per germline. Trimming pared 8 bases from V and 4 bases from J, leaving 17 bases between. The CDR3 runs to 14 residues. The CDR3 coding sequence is TGCGCCAGCCGCGGTGAAGGGGTGTCCACTGAAGCTTTCTTT. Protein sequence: CASRGEGVSTEAFF.

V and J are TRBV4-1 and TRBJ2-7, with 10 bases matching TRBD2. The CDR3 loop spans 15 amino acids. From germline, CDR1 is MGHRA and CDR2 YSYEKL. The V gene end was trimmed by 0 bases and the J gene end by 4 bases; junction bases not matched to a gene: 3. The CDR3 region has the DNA TGCGCCAGCAGCCAAGAAGCGGGGGGGAGTTACGAGCAGTACTTC. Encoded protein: CASSQEAGGSYEQYF.

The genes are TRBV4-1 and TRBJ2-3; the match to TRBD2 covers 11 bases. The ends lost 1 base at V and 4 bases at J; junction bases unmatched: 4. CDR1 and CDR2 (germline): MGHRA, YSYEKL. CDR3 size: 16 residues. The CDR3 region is CASSQGLAGMSDTQYF. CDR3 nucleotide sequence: TGCGCCAGCAGCCAAGGACTAGCGGGGATGTCAGATACGCAGTATTTT.

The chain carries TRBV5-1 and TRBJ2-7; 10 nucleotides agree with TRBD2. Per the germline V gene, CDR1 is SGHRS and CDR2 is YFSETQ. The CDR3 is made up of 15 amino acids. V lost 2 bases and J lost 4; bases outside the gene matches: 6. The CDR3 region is CASSFSAGGPYEQYF. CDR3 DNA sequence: TGCGCCAGCAGCTTCTCAGCGGGGGGGCCGTACGAGCAGTACTTC. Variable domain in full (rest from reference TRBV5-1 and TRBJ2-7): KAGVTQTPRYLIKTRGQQVTLSCSPISGHRSVSWYQQTPGQGLQFLFEYFSETQRNKGNFPGRFSGRQFSNSRSEMNVSTLELGDSALYLCASSFSAGGPYEQYFGPGTRLTVT.

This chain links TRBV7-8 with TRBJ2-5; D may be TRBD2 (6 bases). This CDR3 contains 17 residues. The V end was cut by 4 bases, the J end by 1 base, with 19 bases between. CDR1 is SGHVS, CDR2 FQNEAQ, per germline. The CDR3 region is CASSYRLVGGTQETQYF. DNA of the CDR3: TGTGCCAGCAGCTACCGCCTGGTCGGGGGTACCCAAGAGACCCAGTACTTC.

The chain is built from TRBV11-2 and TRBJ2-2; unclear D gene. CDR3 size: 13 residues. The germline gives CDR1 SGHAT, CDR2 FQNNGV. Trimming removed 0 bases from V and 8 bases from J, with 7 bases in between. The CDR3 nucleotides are TGTGCCAGCAGCTTAGATTTCGGAGGGGAGCTGTTTTTT. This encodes CASSLDFGGELFF. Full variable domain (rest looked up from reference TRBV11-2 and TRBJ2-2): EAGVAQSPRYKIIEKRQSVAFWCNPISGHATLYWYQQILGQGPKLLIQFQNNGVVDDSQLPKDRFSAERLKGVDSTLKIQPAKLEDSAVYLCASSLDFGGELFFGEGSRLTVL.

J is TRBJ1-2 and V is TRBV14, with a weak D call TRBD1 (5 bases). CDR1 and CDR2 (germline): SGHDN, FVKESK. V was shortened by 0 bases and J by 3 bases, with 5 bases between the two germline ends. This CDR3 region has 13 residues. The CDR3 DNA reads TGTGCCAGCAGCCAAGAGGGGGACTATGGCTACACCTTC. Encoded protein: CASSQEGDYGYTF.

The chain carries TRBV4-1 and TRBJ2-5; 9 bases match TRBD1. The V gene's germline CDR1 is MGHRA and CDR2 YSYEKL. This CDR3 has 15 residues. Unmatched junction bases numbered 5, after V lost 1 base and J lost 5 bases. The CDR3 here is CASSQAQGAGETQYF. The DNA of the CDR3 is TGCGCCAGCAGCCAAGCACAGGGGGCAGGGGAGACCCAGTACTTC.

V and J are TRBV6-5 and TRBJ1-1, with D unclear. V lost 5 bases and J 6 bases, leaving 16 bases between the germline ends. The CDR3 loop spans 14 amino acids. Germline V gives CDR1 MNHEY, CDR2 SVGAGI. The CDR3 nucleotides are TGTGCCAGCAGTCCTGCAAGGAGGGTTTCTGAAGCTTTCTTT. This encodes CASSPARRVSEAFF.

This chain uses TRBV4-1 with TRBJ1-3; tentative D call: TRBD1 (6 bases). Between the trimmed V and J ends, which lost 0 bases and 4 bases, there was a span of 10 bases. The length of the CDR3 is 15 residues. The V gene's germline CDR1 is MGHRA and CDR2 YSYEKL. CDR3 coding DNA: TGCGCCAGCAGCCAAGATCGGACAGCCGGAAACACCATATATTTT. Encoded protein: CASSQDRTAGNTIYF.

The CDR3: CASSLGSGGRDEQFF. Written as DNA, the CDR3 is TGTGCCAGCAGCTTAGGAAGCGGGGGAAGGGATGAGCAGTTCTTC. The genes are TRBV7-9 and TRBJ2-1; 8 bases line up with TRBD2. The CDR3 totals 15 residues. From germline, CDR1 is SEHNR and CDR2 FQNEAQ (reference sequence). With V trimmed by 1 base and J by 8 bases, 7 bases remained unmatched.

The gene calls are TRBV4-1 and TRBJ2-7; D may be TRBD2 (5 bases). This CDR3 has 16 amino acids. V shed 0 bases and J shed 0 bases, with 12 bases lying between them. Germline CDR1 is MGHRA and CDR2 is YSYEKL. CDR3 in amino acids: CASSQDPTGYSYEQYF. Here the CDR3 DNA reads TGCGCCAGCAGCCAAGATCCCACGGGGTACTCCTACGAGCAGTACTTC.

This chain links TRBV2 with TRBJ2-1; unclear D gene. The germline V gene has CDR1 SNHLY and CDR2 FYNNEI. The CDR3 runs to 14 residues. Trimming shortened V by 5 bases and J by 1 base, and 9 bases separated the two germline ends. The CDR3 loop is CASSWTVSYNEQFF. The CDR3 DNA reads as TGTGCCAGCAGTTGGACCGTATCCTACAATGAGCAGTTCTTC. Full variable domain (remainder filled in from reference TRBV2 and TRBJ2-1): EPEVTQTPSHQVTQMGQEVILRCVPISNHLYFYWYRQILGQKVEFLVSFYNNEISEKSEIFDDQFSVERPDGSNFTLKIRSTKLEDSAMYFCASSWTVSYNEQFFGPGTRLTVL.

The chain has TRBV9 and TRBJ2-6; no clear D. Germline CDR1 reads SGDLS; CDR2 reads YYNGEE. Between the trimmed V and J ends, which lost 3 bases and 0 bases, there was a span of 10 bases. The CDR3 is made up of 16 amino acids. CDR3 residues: CASSEHRTSGANVLTF. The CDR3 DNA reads TGTGCCAGCAGCGAGCACAGAACCTCTGGGGCCAACGTCCTGACTTTC.

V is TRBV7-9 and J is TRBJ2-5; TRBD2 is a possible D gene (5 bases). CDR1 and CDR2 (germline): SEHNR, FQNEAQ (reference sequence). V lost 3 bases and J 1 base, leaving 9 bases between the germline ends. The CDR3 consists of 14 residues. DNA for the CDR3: TGTGCCAGCAGCTTGACGGACTCCCAAGAGACCCAGTACTTC. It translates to CASSLTDSQETQYF.